The TCR beta chain under discussion was sequenced for a study of PD-1 blockade in classical Hodgkin lymphoma. The patients all showed relapse after autologous stem cell transplantation, while their brentuximab vedotin exposure varied. In regard to this clone: Its matching antigen is unknown.

The protocol was immunoSEQ multiplex PCR, while the TCRdb copy is restricted to in-frame clones and leaves out a portion. There are around 91,000 clones in the sample; around 86% occur only once, and around 20% lies in the top ten. Points from the study as a whole: Whoever responded completely had baseline diversity much like that seen in newly diagnosed patients. By C4D1, CD4+ diversity increased significantly, especially in complete responders.

This specimen consisted of peripheral blood mononuclear cells (PBMCs), obtained at baseline. The TCR was taken from a human donor with classical Hodgkin lymphoma.

CDR3 sequence: CASSLSTGLAGYNEQFF. In DNA form, the CDR3 reads TGTGCCAGCAGCTTAAGTACCGGACTAGCGGGTTACAATGAGCAGTTCTTC. V and J are TRBV11-3 and TRBJ2-1; the match to TRBD2 covers 11 bases. J was trimmed by 4 bases and V by 2 bases; bases with no gene match: 7. Germline V CDR1 and CDR2: SGHNT, YENEEA. The CDR3 length is 17 residues.